A single sample gave rise to the 20 T cell receptor beta chains below, sequenced in a study of blood T cell repertoires in COVID-19. The table came from immunoSEQ multiplex PCR; TCRdb's copy has only in-frame clones and leaves some out. The sample has about 60,000 clones; over 75% are singletons. The sequencing sample was made of peripheral blood. Source of these receptors: a human donor in a cohort sampled during active COVID-19.

This clone was detected only once. The chain joins TRBV4-3 to TRBJ1-3; D uncertain. The V and J ends lost 0 bases and 1 base respectively, with 7 bases between them. The CDR3 loop spans 15 amino acids. Germline CDR1 LGHNA, CDR2 YSLEER. The CDR3 is CASSQDGSSGNTIYF. CDR3 bases: TGCGCCAGCAGCCAAGACGGTTCATCTGGAAACACCATATATTTT.

V and J are TRBV5-6 and TRBJ2-2, with D possibly TRBD1 on 6 matching bases. The CDR3 contains 15 residues. Trimming stripped 4 bases from V and 5 bases from J, with 15 bases between. Germline V gene data show CDR1 as SGHDT and CDR2 as YYEEEE. The CDR3 DNA follows: TGTGCCAGCAGCCGGCGACAGGCGAGAACCGGGGAGCTGTTTTTT. Protein: CASSRRQARTGELFF.

This clone was counted ten times or more. The V call is TRBV6-5, the J call TRBJ2-2; 7 nucleotides match TRBD1. CDR1 is MNHEY and CDR2 is SVGAGI in the germline V gene. The CDR3 consists of 14 residues. Trimming took 7 bases from V and 7 from J; bases not matched to a gene: 9. The CDR3 region is CASTADRVSGELFF. The DNA of the CDR3 is TGTGCCAGCACCGCAGACAGGGTCAGCGGGGAGCTGTTTTTT.

This clone has a single count. The chain combines TRBV7-2 with TRBJ1-6, with no clear D. Germline assignment: CDR1 SGHTA and CDR2 FQGNSA. This CDR3 is built from 18 residues. The ends were cut back, 5 bases at V and 0 bases at J, with 17 bases in the middle. In DNA, the CDR3 is TGTGCCAGCAGCCTAATTTCGGGATTTAGCTCCTATAATTCACCCCTCCACTTT. Translated, it gives CASSLISGFSSYNSPLHF.

V is TRBV27 and J is TRBJ1-3; 10 bases fit TRBD1. Trimming took 7 bases from V and 0 from J; bases not matched to a gene: 3. Germline CDR1 and CDR2: MNHEY and SMNVEV (reference sequence). The CDR3 covers 15 residues. The DNA for the CDR3 is TGTGCCAGCATGACAGGGGGCCGCTCTGGAAACACCATATATTTT. It yields the protein CASMTGGRSGNTIYF.

This clone is medium-sized (0.01 to 0.1%) within its sample. This chain uses TRBV9 with TRBJ2-1; the match to TRBD2 covers 7 bases. CDR3 length equals 16 residues. The J segment lost 5 bases and the V segment lost 4 bases, leaving 12 bases of the junction unmatched. Germline CDR1 reads SGDLS; CDR2 reads YYNGEE. In DNA form, the CDR3 reads TGTGCCAGCAGCACCTGGGGCATGGGGACTAACAATGAGCAGTTCTTC. Translated, it gives CASSTWGMGTNNEQFF. Looking up the rest from reference TRBV9 and TRBJ2-1 gives the full variable domain: DSGVTQTPKHLITATGQRVTLRCSPRSGDLSVYWYQQSLDQGLQFLIQYYNGEERAKGNILERFSAQQFPDLHSELNLSSLELGDSALYFCASSTWGMGTNNEQFFGPGTRLTVL.

The chain combines TRBV25-1 with TRBJ2-1; the D gene is possibly TRBD2 (6 bases). CDR3 length: 16 residues. CDR1 is MGHDK and CDR2 is SYGVNS in the germline V gene. V lost 3 bases and J 0 bases, leaving 12 bases between the germline ends. The CDR3 sequence: CASSDTGESSYNEQFF. The CDR3, as DNA: TGTGCCAGCAGTGATACGGGGGAAAGCTCCTACAATGAGCAGTTCTTC. The whole variable domain, filled in from reference TRBV25-1 and TRBJ2-1, reads EADIYQTPRYLVIGTGKKITLECSQTMGHDKMYWYQQDPGMELHLIHYSYGVNSTEKGDLSSESTVSRIRTEHFPLTLESARPSHTSQYLCASSDTGESSYNEQFFGPGTRLTVL.

The chain uses TRBV9 and TRBJ2-3, with D perhaps TRBD1 (6 bases). Trimming pared 1 base from V and 4 bases from J, leaving 10 bases between. The CDR3 is made up of 14 amino acids. The germline V gene has CDR1 SGDLS and CDR2 YYNGEE. In nucleotides, the CDR3 is TGTGCCAGCAGCGTACCACAGGGAGCAGATACGCAGTATTTT. Its translation: CASSVPQGADTQYF.

The chain recombines TRBV18 with TRBJ1-3; 7 nucleotides agree with TRBD1. Germline CDR1 and CDR2: KGHSH and LQKENI. V dropped 4 bases and J dropped 0; count of bases not matched to a gene: 6. This CDR3 comprises 16 residues. The CDR3 sequence is CASSQRDRDSGNTIYF. CDR3 coding DNA: TGTGCCAGCTCACAGAGGGACAGAGACTCTGGAAACACCATATATTTT.

CDR3 nucleotides: TGTGCCAGCAGCACAAGGACGGACGCAACAGGCGGGACTAGCGTCTCCGAGCAGTACTTC. This encodes CASSTRTDATGGTSVSEQYF. This chain connects TRBV9 to TRBJ2-7; 10 bases agree with TRBD2. The CDR3 contains 20 residues. Germline CDR1 and CDR2: SGDLS and YYNGEE. With 4 bases clipped from V and 6 bases from J, the junction kept 25 bases outside the gene matches.

The sample holds one count of this clone. The chain has TRBV6-6 and TRBJ1-4, with 10 bases aligning to TRBD1. This CDR3 has 15 residues. The germline V gene encodes CDR1 MNHNY and CDR2 SVGAGI (reference sequence). The trim removed 5 bases at V and 4 bases at J, leaving 4 bases unmatched. CDR3 amino acids: CASSNRDRGNEKLFF. The CDR3 DNA reads TGTGCCAGCAGTAACCGGGACAGGGGTAATGAAAAACTGTTTTTT.

The rearrangement uses TRBV15 and TRBJ2-7; a weak D match, TRBD2 (5 bases). Germline CDR1 LNHNV, CDR2 YYDKDF (reference sequence). V lost 0 bases and J lost 5, with 8 bases in between. The CDR3 length is 13 residues. This chain's CDR3 is CATSREVEDEQYF. CDR3 in DNA: TGTGCCACCAGCAGAGAGGTGGAGGACGAGCAGTACTTC.

CDR3 protein: CASSPRQGGLNEKLFF. In DNA form, the CDR3 reads TGTGCCAGCTCACCACGGCAGGGGGGTTTAAATGAAAAACTGTTTTTT. The chain joins TRBV18 to TRBJ1-4; 7 bases fit TRBD1. Trimming at V came to 1 base and at J to 5 bases, leaving 7 bases not matched to a gene. The germline gives CDR1 KGHSH, CDR2 LQKENI. CDR3 size: 16 residues.

This sequence joins TRBV27 and TRBJ1-5; tentatively, D is TRBD1 (6 bases). This CDR3 has 14 residues. Germline CDR1 MNHEY, CDR2 SMNVEV (reference sequence). V gave up 6 bases and J gave up 1 base, with 10 bases separating them. CDR3 sequence (DNA): TGTGCCAGCAGCACGGGACAAAGCAATCAGCCCCAGCATTTT. This encodes CASSTGQSNQPQHF.

The chain is built from TRBV7-2 and TRBJ2-3, with 13 positions matching TRBD2. The CDR3 is 16 residues long. Germline CDR1 and CDR2: SGHTA and FQGNSA. Trimming took 5 bases from V and 8 from J; bases not matched to a gene: 10. CDR3 residues: CASSPGPRTSGGTQYF. The CDR3 nucleotides are TGTGCCAGCAGCCCTGGCCCCAGGACTAGCGGGGGTACGCAGTATTTT.

This chain joins TRBV29-1 and TRBJ2-7, with D hard to call. Germline-derived CDR1 and CDR2 are SQVTM and ANQGSEA. The ends were cut back, 6 bases at V and 0 bases at J, with 12 bases in the middle. The CDR3 covers 13 residues. The DNA of the CDR3 is TGCAGCGTCTGGGCCGCCTCCTCCTACGAGCAGTACTTC. This sequence encodes CSVWAASSYEQYF.

The genes are TRBV5-1 and TRBJ2-7; D possibly corresponds to TRBD1 (5 bases). Trimming stripped 1 base from V and 2 bases from J, with 13 bases between. Germline V CDR1 and CDR2: SGHRS, YFSETQ. This CDR3 region has 15 residues. Here the CDR3 DNA reads TGCGCCAGCAGCTTGTATACAGGTTCTACCTACGAGCAGTACTTC. This encodes CASSLYTGSTYEQYF.

The rearrangement uses TRBV6-1 and TRBJ1-6, with D possibly being TRBD1 (5 bases). V was trimmed by 3 bases and J by 7 bases, leaving 13 bases between them. The germline V gene encodes CDR1 MNHNS and CDR2 SASEGT. The CDR3 contains 15 residues. CDR3 in amino acids: CASSDRAGKNSPLHF. In DNA form, the CDR3 reads TGTGCCAGCAGTGACCGCGCAGGGAAAAATTCACCCCTCCACTTT.

The chain combines TRBV3-1 (or the pseudogene TRBV3-2) with TRBJ1-2; possibly TRBD1 for D (5 bases). The V end was cut by 0 bases, the J end by 5 bases, with 16 bases between. The CDR3 consists of 16 residues. Per germline, CDR1 LGHDT and CDR2 YNNKEL (reference sequence). Here the CDR3 DNA reads TGTGCCAGCAGCCAAGATCGCGGGGGTATGGGTTATGGCTACACCTTC. Amino acid sequence: CASSQDRGGMGYGYTF.

This chain joins TRBV3-1 (or the pseudogene TRBV3-2) and TRBJ2-5; 12 nucleotides match TRBD1. Germline V gene data show CDR1 as LGHDT and CDR2 as YNNKEL (reference sequence). Losses at the gene ends were 3 bases for V and 0 bases for J; bases not matched to a gene: 20. The CDR3 spans 22 residues. The CDR3 bases are TGTGCCAGCAGCCAGCACCCACCCAGGGACAGGGGGCCGATTAAACACCAAGAGACCCAGTACTTC. Translated, it gives CASSQHPPRDRGPIKHQETQYF.